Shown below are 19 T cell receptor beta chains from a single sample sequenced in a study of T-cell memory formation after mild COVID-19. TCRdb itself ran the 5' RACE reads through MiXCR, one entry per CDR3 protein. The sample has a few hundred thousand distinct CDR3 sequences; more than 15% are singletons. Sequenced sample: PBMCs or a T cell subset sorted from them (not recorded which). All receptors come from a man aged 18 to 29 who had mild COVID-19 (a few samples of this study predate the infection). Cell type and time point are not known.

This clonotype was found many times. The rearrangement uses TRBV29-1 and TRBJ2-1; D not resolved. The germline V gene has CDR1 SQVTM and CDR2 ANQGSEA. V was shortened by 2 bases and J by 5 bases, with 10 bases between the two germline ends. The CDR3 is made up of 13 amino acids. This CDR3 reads CSVETLGDNEQFF. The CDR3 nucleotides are TGCAGCGTTGAAACTTTAGGAGACAATGAGCAGTTCTTC.

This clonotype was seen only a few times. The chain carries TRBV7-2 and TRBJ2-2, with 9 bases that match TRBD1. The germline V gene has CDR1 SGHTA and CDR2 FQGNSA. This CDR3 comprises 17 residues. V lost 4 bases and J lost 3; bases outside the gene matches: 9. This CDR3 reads CASSSHGTGRYTGELFF. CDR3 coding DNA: TGTGCCAGCAGCTCCCACGGGACAGGGCGATACACCGGGGAGCTGTTTTTT.

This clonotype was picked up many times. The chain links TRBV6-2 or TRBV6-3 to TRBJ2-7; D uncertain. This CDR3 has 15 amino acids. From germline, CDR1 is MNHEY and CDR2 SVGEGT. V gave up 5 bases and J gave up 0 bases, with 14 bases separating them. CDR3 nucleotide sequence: TGTGCCAGCAGTCTGAAGTGGGGTAGCTCCTACGAGCAGTACGTC. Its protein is CASSLKWGSSYEQYV.

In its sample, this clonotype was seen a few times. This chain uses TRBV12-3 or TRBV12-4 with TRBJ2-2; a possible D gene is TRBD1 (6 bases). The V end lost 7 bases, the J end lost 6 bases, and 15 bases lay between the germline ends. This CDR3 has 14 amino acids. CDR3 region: CASNLPPGAGELFF. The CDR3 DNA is TGTGCCAGCAACCTACCCCCAGGGGCCGGGGAGCTGTTTTTT.

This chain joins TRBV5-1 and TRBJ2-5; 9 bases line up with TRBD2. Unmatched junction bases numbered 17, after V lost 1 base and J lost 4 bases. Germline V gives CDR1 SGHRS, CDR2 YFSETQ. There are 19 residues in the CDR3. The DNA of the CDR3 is TGCGCCAGCAGCTTGAGCAGGGGAACGGGACTAGCTGACTCAGAGACCCAGTACTTC. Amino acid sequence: CASSLSRGTGLADSETQYF.

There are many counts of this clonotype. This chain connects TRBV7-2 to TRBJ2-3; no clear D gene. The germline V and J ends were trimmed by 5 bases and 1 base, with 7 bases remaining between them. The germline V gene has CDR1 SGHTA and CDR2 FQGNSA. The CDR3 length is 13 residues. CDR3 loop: CASSPRRTDTQYF. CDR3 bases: TGTGCCAGCAGCCCTCGTCGCACAGATACGCAGTATTTT.

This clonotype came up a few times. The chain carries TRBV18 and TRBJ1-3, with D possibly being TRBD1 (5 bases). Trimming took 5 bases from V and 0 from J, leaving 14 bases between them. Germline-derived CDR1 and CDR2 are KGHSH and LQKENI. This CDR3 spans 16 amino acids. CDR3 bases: TGTGCCAGCTCATCAGGGTTGACGAGCTCTGGAAACACCATATATTTT. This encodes CASSSGLTSSGNTIYF.

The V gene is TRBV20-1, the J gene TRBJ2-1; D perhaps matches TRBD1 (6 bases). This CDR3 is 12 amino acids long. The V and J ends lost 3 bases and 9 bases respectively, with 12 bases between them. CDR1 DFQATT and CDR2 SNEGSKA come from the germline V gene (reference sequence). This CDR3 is CSARSSGAEQFF. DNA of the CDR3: TGCAGTGCTAGGTCCTCAGGGGCTGAGCAGTTCTTC.

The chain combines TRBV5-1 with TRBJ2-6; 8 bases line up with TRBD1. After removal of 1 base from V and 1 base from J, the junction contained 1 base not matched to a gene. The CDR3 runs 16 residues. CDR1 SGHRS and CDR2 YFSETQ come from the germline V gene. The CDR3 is CASSLNRGSGANVLTF. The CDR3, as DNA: TGCGCCAGCAGCTTGAACAGGGGGTCTGGGGCCAACGTCCTGACTTTC. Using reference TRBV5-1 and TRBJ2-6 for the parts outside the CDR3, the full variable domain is KAGVTQTPRYLIKTRGQQVTLSCSPISGHRSVSWYQQTPGQGLQFLFEYFSETQRNKGNFPGRFSGRQFSNSRSEMNVSTLELGDSALYLCASSLNRGSGANVLTFGAGSRLTVL.

The CDR3 reads CASSSGDSGGEETQYF. CDR3 nucleotides: TGTGCCAGCAGCTCCGGTGATAGCGGGGGGGAGGAGACCCAGTACTTC. The chain is built from TRBV5-4 and TRBJ2-5, with 11 bases aligning to TRBD2. The CDR3 spans 16 residues. V trimming: 3 bases; J trimming: 5 bases; junction bases outside the gene matches: 9. Per the germline V gene, CDR1 is SGHNT and CDR2 is YYREEE (reference sequence).

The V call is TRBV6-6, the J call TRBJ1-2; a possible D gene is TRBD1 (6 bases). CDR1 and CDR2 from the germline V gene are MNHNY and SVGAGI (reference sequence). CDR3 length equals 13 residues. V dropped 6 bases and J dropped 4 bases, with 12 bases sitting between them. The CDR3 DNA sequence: TGTGCCAGCAGCCCCAGGGGCCTCTATGGCTACACCTTC. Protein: CASSPRGLYGYTF.

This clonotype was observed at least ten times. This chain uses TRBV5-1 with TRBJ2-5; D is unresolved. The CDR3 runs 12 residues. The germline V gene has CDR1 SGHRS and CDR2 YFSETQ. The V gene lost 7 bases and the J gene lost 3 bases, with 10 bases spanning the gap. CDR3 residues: CASPYIEETQYF. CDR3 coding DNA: TGCGCCAGCCCCTATATTGAAGAGACCCAGTACTTC.

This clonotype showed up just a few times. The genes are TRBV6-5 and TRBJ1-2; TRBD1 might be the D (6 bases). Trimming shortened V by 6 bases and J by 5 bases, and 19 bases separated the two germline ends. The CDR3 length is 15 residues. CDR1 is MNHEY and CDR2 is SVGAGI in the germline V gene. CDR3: CASSLWRGGLYGYTF. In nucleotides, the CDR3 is TGTGCCAGCAGCCTATGGAGGGGGGGTCTTTATGGCTACACCTTC.

This CDR3 is CASSQVKGELNYNEQFF. The CDR3 coding sequence is TGCGCCAGCAGCCAAGTGAAGGGGGAATTAAACTACAATGAGCAGTTCTTC. The rearrangement links TRBV4-1 to TRBJ2-1, with D possibly being TRBD1 (6 bases). V was clipped by 1 base and J by 3 bases, with 16 bases between them. The germline V gene encodes CDR1 MGHRA and CDR2 YSYEKL. CDR3 length: 17 amino acids.

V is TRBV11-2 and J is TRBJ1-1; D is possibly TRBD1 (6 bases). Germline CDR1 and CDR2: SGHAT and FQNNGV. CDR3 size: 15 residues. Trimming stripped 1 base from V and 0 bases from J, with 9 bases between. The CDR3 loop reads CASSLGEGVNTEAFF. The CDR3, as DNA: TGTGCCAGCAGCTTAGGGGAGGGGGTGAACACTGAAGCTTTCTTT.

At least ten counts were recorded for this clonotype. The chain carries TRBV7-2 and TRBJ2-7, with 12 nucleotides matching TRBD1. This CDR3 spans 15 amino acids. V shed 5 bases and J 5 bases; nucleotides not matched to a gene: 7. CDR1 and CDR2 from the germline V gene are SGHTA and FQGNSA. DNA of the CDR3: TGTGCCAGCAGCGTCTCGGGACAGGGGGCCCACGAGCAGTACTTC. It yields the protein CASSVSGQGAHEQYF.

CDR3 residues: CSASGRRGDTDTQYF. DNA of the CDR3: TGCAGTGCTAGCGGCAGGCGAGGGGACACAGATACGCAGTATTTT. This chain links TRBV20-1 with TRBJ2-3; D is possibly TRBD1 or TRBD2 (5 bases each). V lost 3 bases to trimming and J lost 2 bases, with 15 bases between them. The CDR3 covers 15 residues. Germline V gene data show CDR1 as DFQATT and CDR2 as SNEGSKA (reference sequence).

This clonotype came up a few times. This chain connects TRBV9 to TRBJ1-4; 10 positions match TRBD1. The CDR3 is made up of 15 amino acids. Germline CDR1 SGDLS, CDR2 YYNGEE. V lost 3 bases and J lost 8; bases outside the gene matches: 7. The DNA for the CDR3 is TGTGCCAGCAGCGCTGGACAGGGGGAGACAGAAAAACTGTTTTTT. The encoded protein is CASSAGQGETEKLFF. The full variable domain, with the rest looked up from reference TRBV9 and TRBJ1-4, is DSGVTQTPKHLITATGQRVTLRCSPRSGDLSVYWYQQSLDQGLQFLIQYYNGEERAKGNILERFSAQQFPDLHSELNLSSLELGDSALYFCASSAGQGETEKLFFGSGTQLSVL.

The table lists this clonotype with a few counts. For the CDR3, the DNA is TGTGCCACCAGCCTGACAGGGTGGGGAAACATTCAGTACTTC. Translated, it gives CATSLTGWGNIQYF. V usage is TRBV15 and J usage is TRBJ2-4; 7 positions agree with TRBD1. Germline trimming cut 5 bases from V and 6 bases from J; bases unmatched to any gene: 7. The CDR3 contains 14 residues. CDR1 is LNHNV and CDR2 is YYDKDF in the germline V gene (reference sequence).